This T cell receptor (beta chain) originates from a study of blood T cell repertoires in COVID-19. Study-wide background: COVID-19 samples from acute and convalescent phases originated in the United States, Italy and Spain. The analysed material was cDNA or gDNA that came from T cells, B-cell-depleted T cells, or PBMCs.

Repertoires were generated with immunoSEQ multiplex PCR, while TCRdb's copy carries only in-frame clones and drops some. The data hold 250,000 to 300,000 clones, with roughly 80% observed a single time. Germline assignment: CDR1 SGDLS and CDR2 YYNGEE. The CDR3 has 18 amino acids. V shed 1 base, J shed 5 bases, and the junction held 13 bases outside the gene matches. Across over 20 US areas, participants ranged in age from roughly 18 to 95 years. Participant-reported clinical history was the basis for cohort assignment. This receptor was obtained from a middle-aged man who had been exposed to COVID-19. Sequencing input: PBMCs or T cells enriched from blood (not recorded which). The rearrangement links TRBV9 to TRBJ2-2; 8 bases map to TRBD1. The DNA for the CDR3 is TGTGCCAGCAGCGTACAGACAGGGGTCTCCGCGGGGACCGGGGAGCTGTTTTTT. This gives the protein CASSVQTGVSAGTGELFF.